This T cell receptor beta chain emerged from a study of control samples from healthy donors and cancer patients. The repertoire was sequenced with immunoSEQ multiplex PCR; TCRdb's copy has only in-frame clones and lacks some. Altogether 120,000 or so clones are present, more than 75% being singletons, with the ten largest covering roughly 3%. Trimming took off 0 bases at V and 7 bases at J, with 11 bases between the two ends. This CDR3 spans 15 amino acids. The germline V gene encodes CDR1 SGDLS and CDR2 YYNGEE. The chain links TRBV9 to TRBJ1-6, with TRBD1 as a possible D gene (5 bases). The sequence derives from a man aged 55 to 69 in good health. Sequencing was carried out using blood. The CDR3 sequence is CASSVGGTENSPLHF. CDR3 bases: TGTGCCAGCAGCGTAGGCGGGACCGAGAATTCACCCCTCCACTTT.